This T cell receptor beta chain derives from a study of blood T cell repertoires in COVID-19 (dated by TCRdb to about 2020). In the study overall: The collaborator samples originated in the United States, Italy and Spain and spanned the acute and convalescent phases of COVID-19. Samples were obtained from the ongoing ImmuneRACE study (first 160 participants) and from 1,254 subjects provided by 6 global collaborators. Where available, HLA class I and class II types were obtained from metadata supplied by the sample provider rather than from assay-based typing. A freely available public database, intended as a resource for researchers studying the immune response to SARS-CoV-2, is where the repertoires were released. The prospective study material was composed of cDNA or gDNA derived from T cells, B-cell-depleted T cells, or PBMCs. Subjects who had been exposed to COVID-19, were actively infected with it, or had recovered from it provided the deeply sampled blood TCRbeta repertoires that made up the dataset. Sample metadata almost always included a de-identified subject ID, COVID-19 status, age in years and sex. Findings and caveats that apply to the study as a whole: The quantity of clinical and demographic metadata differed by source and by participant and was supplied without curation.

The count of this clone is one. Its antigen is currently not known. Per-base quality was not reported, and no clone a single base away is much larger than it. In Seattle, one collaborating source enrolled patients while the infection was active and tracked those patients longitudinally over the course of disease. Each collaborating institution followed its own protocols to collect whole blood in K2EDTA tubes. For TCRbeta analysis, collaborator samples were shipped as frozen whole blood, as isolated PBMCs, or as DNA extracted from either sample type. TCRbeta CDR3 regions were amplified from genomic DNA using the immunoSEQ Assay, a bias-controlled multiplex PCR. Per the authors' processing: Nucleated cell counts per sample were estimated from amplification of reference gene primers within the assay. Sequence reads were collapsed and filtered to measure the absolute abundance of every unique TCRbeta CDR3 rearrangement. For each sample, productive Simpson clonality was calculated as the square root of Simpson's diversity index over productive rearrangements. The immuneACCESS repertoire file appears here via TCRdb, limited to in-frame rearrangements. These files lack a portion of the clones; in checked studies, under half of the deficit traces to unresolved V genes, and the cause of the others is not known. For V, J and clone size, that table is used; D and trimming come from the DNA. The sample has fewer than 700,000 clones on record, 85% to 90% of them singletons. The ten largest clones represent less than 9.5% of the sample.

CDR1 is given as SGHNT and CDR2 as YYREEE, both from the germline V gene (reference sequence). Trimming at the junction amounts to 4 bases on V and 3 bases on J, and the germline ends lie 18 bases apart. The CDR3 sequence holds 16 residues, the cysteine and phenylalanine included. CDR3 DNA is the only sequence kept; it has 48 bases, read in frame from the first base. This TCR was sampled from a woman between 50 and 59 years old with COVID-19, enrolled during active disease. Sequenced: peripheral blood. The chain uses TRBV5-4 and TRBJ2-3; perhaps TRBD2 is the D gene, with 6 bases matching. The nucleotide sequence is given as TGTGCCAGCAGCCCGACCTTGGACTACTCAACAGATACGCAGTATTTT. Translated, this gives CASSPTLDYSTDTQYF. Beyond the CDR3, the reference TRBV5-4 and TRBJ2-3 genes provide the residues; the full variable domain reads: ETGVTQSPTHLIKTRGQQVTLRCSSQSGHNTVSWYQQALGQGPQFIFQYYREEENGRGNFPPRFSGLQFPNYSSELNVNALELDDSALYLCASSPTLDYSTDTQYFGPGTRLTVL.